Detailed here is one T cell receptor (beta chain). What it binds is not known. The data derive from a study of blood T cells in healthy people across ages. CDR1 and CDR2 from the germline V gene are LNHNV and YYDKDF (reference sequence). Trimming pared 0 bases from V and 3 bases from J, leaving 12 bases between. The CDR3 is 16 amino acids. It was with a sample-barcoded 5' primer and a J-beta primer mix that a second PCR of about 7 to 12 cycles was run. TCRdb re-derived calls from the 5' RACE reads in MiXCR, one entry per CDR3 protein. The table records roughly 1.9 million distinct CDR3 sequences, approximately 39% of them present only once. Samples each yielded at least 6 micrograms of total RNA. Study findings and constraints: Getting older went along with TCR beta diversity per million T cells dropping roughly linearly. Versus aged donors, long-lived donors had higher diversity and more naive CD4+ cells.

The material sequenced was blood. This chain links TRBV15 with TRBJ2-4; D perhaps matches TRBD1 (6 bases). The sequence was obtained from a human donor in good health. The CDR3 here is CATSRDLRTDKNIQYF. The CDR3 nucleotides are TGTGCCACCAGCAGAGATCTGAGGACAGACAAAAACATTCAGTACTTC.